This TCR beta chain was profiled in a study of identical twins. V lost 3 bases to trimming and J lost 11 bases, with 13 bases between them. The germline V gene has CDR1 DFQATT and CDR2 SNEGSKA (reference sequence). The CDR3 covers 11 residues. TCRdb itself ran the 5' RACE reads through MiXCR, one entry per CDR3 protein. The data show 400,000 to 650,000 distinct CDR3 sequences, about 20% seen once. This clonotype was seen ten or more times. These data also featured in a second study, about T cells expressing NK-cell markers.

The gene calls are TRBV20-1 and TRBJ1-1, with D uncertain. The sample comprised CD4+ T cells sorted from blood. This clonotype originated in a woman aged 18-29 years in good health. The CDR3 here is CSASRSVTAFF. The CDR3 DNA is TGCAGTGCTAGCCGGAGCGTCACCGCTTTCTTT.